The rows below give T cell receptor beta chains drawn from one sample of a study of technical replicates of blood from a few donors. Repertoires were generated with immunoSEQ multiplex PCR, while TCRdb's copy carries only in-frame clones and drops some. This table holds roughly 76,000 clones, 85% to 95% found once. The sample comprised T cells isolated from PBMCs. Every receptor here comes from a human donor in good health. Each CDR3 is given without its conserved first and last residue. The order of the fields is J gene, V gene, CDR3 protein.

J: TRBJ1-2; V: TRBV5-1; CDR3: ASSLDRTNYGYT
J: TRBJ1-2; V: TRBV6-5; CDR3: ASIGGTGDGYT
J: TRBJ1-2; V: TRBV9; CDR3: ASSVVGWDTYT
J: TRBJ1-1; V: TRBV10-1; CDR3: ASSESGRPEAF
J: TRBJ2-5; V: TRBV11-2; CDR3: ASSPREGLRGTQY
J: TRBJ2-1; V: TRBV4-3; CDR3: ASSQDPQGASSYNEQF
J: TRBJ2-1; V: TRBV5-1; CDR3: ASSLTSPYNEQF
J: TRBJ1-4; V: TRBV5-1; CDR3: ASSLRDRGSLANEKLF
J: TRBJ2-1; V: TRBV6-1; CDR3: ATLREGRITEQF
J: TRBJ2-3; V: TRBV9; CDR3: ASSPPGLGTDTQY
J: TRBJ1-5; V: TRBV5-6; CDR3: ASSPGLLNQPQH
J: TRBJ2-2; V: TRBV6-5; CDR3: ASIAGGPTGELF
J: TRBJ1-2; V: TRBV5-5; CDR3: ASSLVIEGDGYT
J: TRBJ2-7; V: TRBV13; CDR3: ASSRGGTGGVEQY
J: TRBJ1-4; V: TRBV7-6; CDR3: ASSSRQGALYEKLF
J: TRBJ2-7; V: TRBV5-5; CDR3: ASSFTHPSYEQY
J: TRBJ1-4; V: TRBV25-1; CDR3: ASSEYMGVTEKLF
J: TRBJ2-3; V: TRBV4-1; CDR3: ASSQEDSLLTDTQY
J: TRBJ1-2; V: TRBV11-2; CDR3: ASSHTWEGYGYT
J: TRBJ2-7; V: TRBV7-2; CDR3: ASSLLGTGFHEQY